In this sample, the clone carrying this T cell receptor beta chain turned up many times. The TCR library was built from RNA with a 3' RACE protocol and unique molecular identifiers. TCRdb processed the 3' RACE reads anew with MiXCR; each CDR3 protein has one entry. The table has about 46,000 distinct CDR3 sequences, around 4.1% seen once. This specimen comes from a study of HIV-infected children after antiretroviral therapy interruption. About the study: EBV and CMV exposure was recorded in most children.

This CDR3 contains 15 residues. Germline values: CDR1 SGHTA, CDR2 FQGNSA. With V trimmed by 5 bases and J by 5 bases, 9 bases remained unmatched. Treatment specified: PENTA 11 planned treatment interruption arm or continuous ART arm. The rearrangement joins TRBV7-2 to TRBJ2-3; 8 bases are a match to TRBD2. The source of this sequence is a pool of human donors with HIV. The material was CD45RA+ CD4+ T cells from PBMCs, pooled from several time points, obtained from a donor given antiretroviral therapy, either interrupted or continuous. Subset specified: naive CD4+ CD45RA+ CD45RO- T cells. CDR3 residues: CASSLRGGGVDTQYF. In nucleotides, the CDR3 is TGTGCCAGCAGCCTTCGGGGGGGCGGCGTAGATACGCAGTATTTT.